This T cell receptor (beta chain) was profiled in a study of T cell changes during pregnancy in multiple sclerosis. The assay was immunoSEQ multiplex PCR, and TCRdb's table has in-frame clones only and misses some. The sample contains 53,000 or so clones, roughly 94% of which appear only once. After removal of 5 bases from V and 7 bases from J, the junction contained 8 bases not matched to a gene. The CDR3 totals 14 residues. Germline lookup yields CDR1 MNHEY and CDR2 SVGAGI. The material was CD4+ T cells from peripheral blood mononuclear cells, obtained in the second trimester of pregnancy. The chain couples TRBV6-5 to TRBJ2-4; 7 bases are shared with TRBD2. The source is a female donor with multiple sclerosis, enrolled in a pregnancy study. This CDR3 reads CASSRPGGNNIQYF. CDR3 coding DNA: TGTGCCAGCAGTCGGCCGGGGGGAAATAACATTCAGTACTTC.